This paragraph covers one T cell receptor beta chain sequence. The antigen it recognizes is unknown. Nothing much larger sits one base from this clone, and base qualities are not available. This sample is drawn from a study of T cell responses to AZD1222 COVID-19 vaccine (dated by TCRdb to the early 2020s). With regard to the full study: Because spike-specific TCR depth and breadth did not differ between the two schedules, AZD1222 recipients who got a second dose at roughly 4 weeks were pooled with those who got a second dose at roughly 12 weeks. Trial participants were enrolled by age into subgroups of 18-55, 56-69 and 70-plus years, and around 150, 29 and 61 TCR-sequenced participants, respectively, were included in these subgroups. A total of about 240 trial participants underwent TCR sequencing, of whom about 210 received two doses of AZD1222 and some 26 received two doses of the MenACWY control vaccine. Overall study results and their limits: Reportedly, almost half of the unique spike-specific TCRs recognized epitopes lying outside the regions that are mutated in the B.1.351 and B.1.1.7 variants. Conclusions about previously exposed vaccinees were limited because only a handful of AZD1222 recipients were SARS-CoV-2 seropositive at baseline. A significant rise in spike-specific TCR breadth and depth was observed after two AZD1222 doses relative to day 0 and relative to MenACWY recipients. Vaccine-associated CD4 TCRs spanned the whole spike protein, with dominant responses in regions 160-218 and 743-854. In the small 56-69-year group, the increase in depth fell short of significance, most likely because of low power. Because no samples from the day 14 peak response were available, repertoires could be characterized only after the peak T cell response. Participants were mostly white British and included more females than males, and it was suggested by the authors that clonal diversity may have been underestimated.

The CDR3 regions of human TCRbeta chains were analyzed by immunosequencing. Per the authors' processing: Repertoire TCRs were matched against a reference library of SARS-CoV-2-specific TCRs generated with the MIRA antigen-specificity platform. Breadth was defined as the fraction of unique TCRs that were SARS-CoV-2-associated. Depth was defined as the fraction of total T cells that were SARS-CoV-2-associated. Using the MIRA data, every spike-specific TCR was mapped to the spike region that the TCR reacted to and assigned to either a CD4 or a CD8 class. Log10-transformed breadth and depth values were compared by one-way ANOVA with Sidak's multiple comparisons tests. TCRdb limited this immuneACCESS table to in-frame rearrangements with V and J called. A share of clones is missing; checked studies link under half to unresolved V genes, and the rest is unexplained. V, J and clone size are those of that table, while D and trimming were read from the DNA. This sample holds about 120,000 clones; less than 90% were observed only once. The top ten clones comprise 2.4% of the sample.

The junction shows trimming of 3 bases on V and 1 base on J, and the gene matches do not reach 4 bases of it. CDR1 is given as LGHDT and CDR2 as YNNKEL, both from the germline V gene (reference sequence). The CDR3 spans 17 residues, from the cysteine through the phenylalanine. The retained sequence is limited to the CDR3, 51 bases, with the frame set at the first base. This specimen's time point label, per the study, means: baseline before first vaccination. The vaccinee samples were drawn from two UK trials, COV001 and COV002, one of which was a single-blind randomized controlled phase 2/3 trial testing AZD1222 (ChAdOx1 nCoV-19) in healthy adults. For TCRbeta chain sequencing, PBMC samples from trial participants were taken at day 0 and at day 28 after the second dose.

This clonotype was sampled from an adult in good health. Sequenced here: peripheral blood, sampled on day 0 of AZD1222 vaccination. The chain links TRBV3-1 (or the pseudogene TRBV3-2) with TRBJ2-1; 12 of the junction bases match TRBD1. The DNA sequence is as follows: TGTGCCAGCAGCCAGGGACAGGGGGCAAATTCCTACAATGAGCAGTTCTTC. Its amino acids are CASSQGQGANSYNEQFF.